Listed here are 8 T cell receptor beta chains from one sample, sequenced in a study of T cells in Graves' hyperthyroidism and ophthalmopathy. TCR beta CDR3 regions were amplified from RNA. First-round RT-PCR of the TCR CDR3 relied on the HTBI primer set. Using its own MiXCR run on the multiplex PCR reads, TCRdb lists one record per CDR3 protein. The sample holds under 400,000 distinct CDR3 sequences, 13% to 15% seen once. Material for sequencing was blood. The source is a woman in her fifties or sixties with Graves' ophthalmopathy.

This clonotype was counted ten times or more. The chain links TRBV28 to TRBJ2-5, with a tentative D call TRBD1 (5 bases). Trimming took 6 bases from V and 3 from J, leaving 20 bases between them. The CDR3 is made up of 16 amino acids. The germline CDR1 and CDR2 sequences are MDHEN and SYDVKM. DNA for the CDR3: TGTGCCAGCAGCCGATCAGGGAACTACGAAAAAGAGACCCAGTACTTC. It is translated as CASSRSGNYEKETQYF.

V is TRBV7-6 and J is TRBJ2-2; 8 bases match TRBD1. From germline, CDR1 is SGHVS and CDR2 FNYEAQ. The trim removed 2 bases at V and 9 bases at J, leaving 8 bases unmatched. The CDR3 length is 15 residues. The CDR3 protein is CASSLSDRVDRELFF. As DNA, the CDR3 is TGTGCCAGCAGCTTATCGGACAGGGTTGACCGGGAGCTGTTTTTT.

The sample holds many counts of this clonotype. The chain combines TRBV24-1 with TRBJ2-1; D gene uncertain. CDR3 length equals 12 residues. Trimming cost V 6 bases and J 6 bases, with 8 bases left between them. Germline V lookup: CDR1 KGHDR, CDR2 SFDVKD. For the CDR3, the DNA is TGTGCCACCAGTTACGGAGCCAATGAGCAGTTCTTC. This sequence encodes CATSYGANEQFF.

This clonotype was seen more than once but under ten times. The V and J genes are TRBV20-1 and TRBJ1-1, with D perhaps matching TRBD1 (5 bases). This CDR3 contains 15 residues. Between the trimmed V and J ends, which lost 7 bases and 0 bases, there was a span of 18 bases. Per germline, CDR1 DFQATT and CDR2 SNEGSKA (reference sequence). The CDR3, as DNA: TGCAGTGTAGGGGCGGGGGATTTCATGAACACTGAAGCTTTCTTT. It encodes CSVGAGDFMNTEAFF.

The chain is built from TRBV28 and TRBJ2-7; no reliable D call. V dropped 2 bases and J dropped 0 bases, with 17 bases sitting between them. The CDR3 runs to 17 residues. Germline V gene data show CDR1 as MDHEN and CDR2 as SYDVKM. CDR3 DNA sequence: TGTGCCAGCAGTTTAGGTCTGGGCAGGCGCTTCTCCTACGAGCAGTACTTC. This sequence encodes CASSLGLGRRFSYEQYF.

The CDR3 DNA follows: TGTGCCAGCAGCAGGAATCCCACCTACGAGCAGTACTTC. Protein: CASSRNPTYEQYF. The chain joins TRBV27 to TRBJ2-7; no firm D call. Germline CDR1 MNHEY, CDR2 SMNVEV (reference sequence). Trimming took 6 bases from V and 2 from J, leaving 11 bases between them. The CDR3 is 13 amino acids.

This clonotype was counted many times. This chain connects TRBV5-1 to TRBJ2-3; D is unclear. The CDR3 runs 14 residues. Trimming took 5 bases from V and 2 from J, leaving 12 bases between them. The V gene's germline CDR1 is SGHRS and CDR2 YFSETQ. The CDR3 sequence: CASSPDSHTDTQYF. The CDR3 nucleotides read TGCGCCAGCAGTCCCGACTCCCACACAGATACGCAGTATTTT.

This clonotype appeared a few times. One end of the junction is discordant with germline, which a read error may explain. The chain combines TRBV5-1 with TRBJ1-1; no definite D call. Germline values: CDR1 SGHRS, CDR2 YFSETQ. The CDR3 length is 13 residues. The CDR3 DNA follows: TGCGCCAGCAGCTTTGGCGGAAACACTGAAGCTTCCTTT. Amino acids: CASSFGGNTEASF.